These 19 T cell receptor beta chains originate from one sample sequenced in a study of T-cell memory formation after mild COVID-19. Each CDR3 protein is one row after TCRdb ran MiXCR on the 5' RACE reads. Here the sample spans about 110,000 distinct CDR3 sequences, about an eighth being singletons. What was sequenced was PBMCs or a T cell subset sorted from them (not recorded which). These TCRs come from a man between 18 and 29 years old who had mild COVID-19 (a few samples of this study predate the infection). Cell type and time point are not known.

With regard to this clonotype: No conserved phenylalanine or tryptophan ends this CDR3, so it is likely a read error. V usage is TRBV7-2 and J usage is TRBJ2-5, with D perhaps being TRBD1 or TRBD2 (5 bases each). V lost 1 base and J lost 4, with 13 bases in between. Germline assignment: CDR1 SGHTA and CDR2 FQGNSA. The CDR3 is made up of 15 amino acids. In DNA, the CDR3 is TGTGCCAGCAGCTTAGTGGGGGTCGCGGGAGAGACCCAGTACTTA. Translation gives CASSLVGVAGETQYL.

Ten or more counts support this clonotype. This chain links TRBV12-3 or TRBV12-4 with TRBJ2-3; D is unresolved. The V and J ends lost 3 bases and 3 bases respectively, with 4 bases between them. The CDR3 has 12 amino acids. This chain's CDR3 is CASSFGTDTQYF. As DNA, the CDR3 is TGTGCCAGCAGTTTTGGGACAGATACGCAGTATTTT.

The table lists this clonotype with a few counts. The chain combines TRBV7-9 with TRBJ1-1; D gene uncertain. V was shortened by 8 bases and J by 8 bases, with 9 bases between the two germline ends. Germline-derived CDR1 and CDR2 are SEHNR and FQNEAQ (reference sequence). The CDR3 runs to 10 residues. This CDR3 is CASAIGEAFF. The CDR3, as DNA: TGTGCCAGCGCAATTGGGGAAGCTTTCTTT.

Many counts were recorded for this clonotype. The chain joins TRBV28 to TRBJ1-2; 9 bases are shared with TRBD1. The CDR3 is made up of 15 amino acids. V was pared by 4 bases and J by 3 bases, with 6 bases of the junction left unmatched. Germline V gene sequence: CDR1 MDHEN, CDR2 SYDVKM. The CDR3 nucleotides are TGTGCCAGCAGTTGGACAGGGGTAGAGGACTATGGCTACACCTTC. Translated: CASSWTGVEDYGYTF.

A few counts support this clonotype. The genes are TRBV6-2 or TRBV6-3 and TRBJ2-7; no reliable D call. The CDR3 runs 13 residues. V was cut by 2 bases and J by 5 bases, with 10 bases left in between. Germline V gene data show CDR1 as MNHEY and CDR2 as SVGEGT. DNA for the CDR3: TGTGCCAGCAGTTACCCGCGCGTCAACGAGCAGTACGTC. As protein: CASSYPRVNEQYV.

V gene TRBV24-1 combines with J gene TRBJ2-1, with TRBD1 matching 7 bases. The germline gives CDR1 KGHDR, CDR2 SFDVKD. Germline trimming cut 3 bases from V and 4 bases from J; bases unmatched to any gene: 11. There are 17 residues in the CDR3. The chain's CDR3 is CATSDLPTPTGYNEQFF. Here the CDR3 DNA reads TGTGCCACCAGTGATCTACCAACACCGACAGGGTACAATGAGCAGTTCTTC.

In its sample, this clonotype was seen a few times. The junction does not match germline at one end; this may be a read error. This chain joins TRBV7-7 and TRBJ2-2; D is possibly TRBD1 (6 bases). The length of the CDR3 is 14 residues. The germline V gene has CDR1 SSHAT and CDR2 FNYEAQ (reference sequence). CDR3 loop: CASSWGQDTGELFF. The CDR3 DNA reads as TGTGCTAGCAGCTGGGGACAAGACACCGGGGAGCTGTTTTTT.

In DNA, the CDR3 is TGTGCCAGCCAAGGGACTGAGGACTACGAGCAGTACTTC. Amino acid sequence: CASQGTEDYEQYF. V usage is TRBV6-6 and J usage is TRBJ2-7, with D tentatively TRBD2 (6 bases). Trimming left V 8 bases short and J 3 bases short, with 14 bases between. Germline CDR1 is MNHNY and CDR2 is SVGAGI (reference sequence). The CDR3 is 13 residues long.

The chain is built from TRBV7-9 and TRBJ2-1; TRBD2 aligns across 9 bases. Germline V lookup: CDR1 SEHNR, CDR2 FQNEAQ (reference sequence). V lost 2 bases to trimming and J lost 1 base; unmatched junction nucleotides: 3. The CDR3 extends over 16 amino acids. CDR3 DNA sequence: TGTGCCAGCAGCTTATGGCGGGGGGGTTCCTACAATGAGCAGTTCTTC. This gives the protein CASSLWRGGSYNEQFF.

The chain uses TRBV2 and TRBJ1-1; D remains unclear. The CDR3 has 15 amino acids. Trimming pared 6 bases from V and 0 bases from J, leaving 14 bases between. The germline gives CDR1 SNHLY, CDR2 FYNNEI. Here the CDR3 reads CASRLGGAMNTEAFF. CDR3 nucleotide sequence: TGTGCCAGCAGGCTAGGCGGAGCGATGAACACTGAAGCTTTCTTT. Full variable domain (remainder filled in from reference TRBV2 and TRBJ1-1): EPEVTQTPSHQVTQMGQEVILRCVPISNHLYFYWYRQILGQKVEFLVSFYNNEISEKSEIFDDQFSVERPDGSNFTLKIRSTKLEDSAMYFCASRLGGAMNTEAFFGQGTRLTVV.

There are a few counts of this clonotype. This sequence joins TRBV29-1 and TRBJ1-1; D is unclear. The CDR3 is 14 amino acids. Trimming shortened V by 3 bases and J by 3 bases, and 14 bases separated the two germline ends. Germline assignment: CDR1 SQVTM and CDR2 ANQGSEA. The CDR3 nucleotides read TGCAGCGTTGATTTGACGGAGGGATACACTGAAGCTTTCTTT. This encodes CSVDLTEGYTEAFF.

The table lists this clonotype with a few counts. The rearrangement uses TRBV6-6 and TRBJ1-1, with D unresolved. V lost 2 bases, J lost 10 bases, and 5 bases lay in between. The germline CDR1 and CDR2 sequences are MNHNY and SVGAGI (reference sequence). This CDR3 is 10 amino acids long. The CDR3 DNA is TGTGCCAGCAGTTACGCTGGAGCTTTCTTT. Encoded protein: CASSYAGAFF.

This clonotype has a count of ten or more. This chain links TRBV30 with TRBJ1-1; the D is unclear. Per the germline V gene, CDR1 is GTSNPN and CDR2 is SVGIG (reference sequence). The CDR3 extends over 12 amino acids. Trimming took 3 bases from V and 0 from J, leaving 5 bases between them. Here the CDR3 DNA reads TGTGCCTGGAGGGAACTGAACACTGAAGCTTTCTTT. Encoded protein: CAWRELNTEAFF. The variable domain in full, completed from reference TRBV30 and TRBJ1-1, reads SQTIHQWPATLVQPVGSPLSLECTVEGTSNPNLYWYRQAAGRGLQLLFYSVGIGQISSEVPQNLSASRPQDRQFILSSKKLLLSDSGFYLCAWRELNTEAFFGQGTRLTVV.

The rearrangement uses TRBV9 and TRBJ2-2, with D hard to call. There are 12 residues in the CDR3. The V and J ends lost 6 bases and 3 bases respectively, with 6 bases between them. CDR1 SGDLS and CDR2 YYNGEE come from the germline V gene. DNA for the CDR3: TGTGCCAGCACAGGATACACCGGGGAGCTGTTTTTT. Translating gives CASTGYTGELFF.

This clonotype was seen repeatedly, ten times or more. The chain carries TRBV6-4 and TRBJ2-1, with D possibly called TRBD1 or TRBD2 (6 bases each). This CDR3 has 15 residues. Trimming cost V 3 bases and J 2 bases, with 11 bases left between them. Germline loops: CDR1 MRHNA, CDR2 SNTAGT. CDR3 residues: CASSEEGGPYNEQFF. The CDR3 DNA reads as TGTGCCAGCAGTGAAGAGGGGGGCCCCTACAATGAGCAGTTCTTC.

This chain uses TRBV29-1 with TRBJ2-1; the match to TRBD2 covers 10 bases. V was pared by 5 bases and J by 0 bases, with 10 bases of the junction left unmatched. Germline CDR1 reads SQVTM; CDR2 reads ANQGSEA. The CDR3 extends over 17 amino acids. This CDR3 reads CSVSGGAYRSSYNEQFF. The CDR3, as DNA: TGCAGCGTTAGCGGGGGGGCTTACCGCAGCTCCTACAATGAGCAGTTCTTC.

This clonotype showed up just a few times. CDR3 in amino acids: CASRMRTQETQYF. The CDR3 DNA follows: TGTGCCAGCAGGATGCGCACCCAAGAGACCCAGTACTTC. V gene TRBV7-2 combines with J gene TRBJ2-5; no reliable D call. The CDR3 loop spans 13 amino acids. Germline lookup yields CDR1 SGHTA and CDR2 FQGNSA. V lost 6 bases and J 1 base, leaving 9 bases between the germline ends.

The table lists this clonotype with a count of one. The genes are TRBV6-2 or TRBV6-3 and TRBJ2-2, with 8 bases that match TRBD1. The CDR3 length is 19 residues. V shed 4 bases and J 3 bases; nucleotides not matched to a gene: 16. Germline V gives CDR1 MNHEY, CDR2 SVGEGT. The CDR3 region is CASSSIVGDRGSDTGELFF. The CDR3 DNA sequence: TGTGCCAGCAGTTCGATAGTCGGAGACAGGGGATCGGACACCGGGGAGCTGTTTTTT.

This rearrangement joins TRBV14 to TRBJ2-4, with D unresolved. Germline V gene data show CDR1 as SGHDN and CDR2 as FVKESK. Trimming stripped 1 base from V and 1 base from J, with 11 bases between. CDR3 length: 16 amino acids. The CDR3 coding sequence is TGTGCCAGCAGCCAAGTTAAGGGCGATGCCAAAAACATTCAGTACTTC. It translates to CASSQVKGDAKNIQYF.